A single sample gave rise to the 2 T cell receptor beta chains below, sequenced in a study of blood T cell repertoires in COVID-19. The assay was immunoSEQ multiplex PCR, and TCRdb's table has in-frame clones only and misses some. Among fewer than 400,000 clones listed, approximately 85% were seen once. Sequencing was performed on PBMCs or T cells enriched from blood (not recorded which). The source is a young man who had recovered from COVID-19.

The sample holds a few counts of this clone. The chain carries TRBV5-4 and TRBJ2-1, with D unclear. The germline V and J ends were trimmed by 0 bases and 9 bases, with 7 bases remaining between them. The CDR3 contains 12 residues. Germline V CDR1 and CDR2: SGHNT, YYREEE (reference sequence). CDR3 protein: CASSLDGFEQFF. The CDR3 DNA reads TGTGCCAGCAGCTTGGACGGGTTTGAGCAGTTCTTC.

The chain joins TRBV18 to TRBJ2-7; possible D gene TRBD2, 6 bases. The CDR3 totals 13 residues. Between the trimmed V and J ends, which lost 2 bases and 3 bases, there was a span of 8 bases. Germline CDR1 and CDR2: KGHSH and LQKENI. CDR3 bases: TGTGCCAGCTCACCAGGGGGGTACTACGAGCAGTACTTC. It encodes CASSPGGYYEQYF.